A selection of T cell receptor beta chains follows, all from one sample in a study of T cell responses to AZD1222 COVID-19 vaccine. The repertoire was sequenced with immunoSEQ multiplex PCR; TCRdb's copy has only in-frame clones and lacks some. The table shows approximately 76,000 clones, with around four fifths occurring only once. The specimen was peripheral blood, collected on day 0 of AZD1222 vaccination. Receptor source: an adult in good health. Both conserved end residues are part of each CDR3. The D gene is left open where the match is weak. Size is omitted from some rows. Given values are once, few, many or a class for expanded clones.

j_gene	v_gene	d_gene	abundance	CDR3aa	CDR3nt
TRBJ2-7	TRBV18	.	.	CASSAGLEPHYEQYF	TGTGCCAGCTCAGCGGGTCTAGAACCTCACTACGAGCAGTACTTC
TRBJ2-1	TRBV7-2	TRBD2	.	CASRTSAGDFNEQFF	TGTGCCAGCAGGACTAGCGCCGGTGACTTCAATGAGCAGTTCTTC
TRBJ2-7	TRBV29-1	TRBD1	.	CSVKTSGQGAVEQYF	TGCAGCGTTAAAACTTCGGGACAGGGGGCGGTCGAGCAGTACTTC
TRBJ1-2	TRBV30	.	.	CAWILGGGYGYTF	TGTGCCTGGATACTTGGGGGCGGCTATGGCTACACCTTC
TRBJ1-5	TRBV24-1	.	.	CATSDGGPQHF	TGTGCCACCAGTGATGGCGGGCCCCAGCATTTT
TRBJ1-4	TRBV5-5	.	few	CASSLLTNEKLFF	TGTGCCAGCAGCCTGCTAACTAATGAAAAACTGTTTTTT
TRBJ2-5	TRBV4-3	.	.	CASSQVPLIGGVQETQYF	TGCGCCAGCAGCCAAGTCCCTTTAATAGGGGGGGTCCAAGAGACCCAGTACTTC
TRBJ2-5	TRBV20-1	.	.	CSARGAFQYF	TGCAGTGCTAGAGGGGCCTTCCAGTACTTC
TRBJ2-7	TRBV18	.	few	CASSPRGYEQYF	TGTGCCAGCTCACCAAGAGGCTACGAGCAGTACTTC
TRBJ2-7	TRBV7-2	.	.	CASSPQGTSYEQYF	TGTGCCAGCAGCCCACAGGGAACCTCCTACGAGCAGTACTTC
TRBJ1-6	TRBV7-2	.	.	CASSSDAARDSPLHF	TGTGCCAGCAGCTCAGACGCCGCCAGGGATTCACCCCTCCACTTT
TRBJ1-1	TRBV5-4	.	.	CASSSSVDTEAFF	TGTGCCAGCAGCTCAAGTGTGGACACTGAAGCTTTCTTT
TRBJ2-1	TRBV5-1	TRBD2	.	CASSPPLAESYNEQFF	TGCGCCAGCAGCCCCCCGCTAGCGGAATCCTACAATGAGCAGTTCTTC
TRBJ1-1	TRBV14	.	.	CASGTANTEAFF	TGTGCCAGCGGAACAGCGAACACTGAAGCTTTCTTT
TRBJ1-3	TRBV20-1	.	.	CSALSGNTIYF	TGCAGCGCACTTTCTGGAAACACCATATATTTT
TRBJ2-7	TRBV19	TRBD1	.	CASSIGTGTEQYF	TGTGCCAGTAGTATTGGGACAGGGACCGAGCAGTACTTC
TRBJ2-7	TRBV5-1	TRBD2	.	CASSATPGLSYEQYF	TGCGCCAGCAGCGCGACCCCGGGACTATCCTACGAGCAGTACTTC
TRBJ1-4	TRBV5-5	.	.	CASSLGWANEKLFF	TGTGCCAGCAGCCTAGGGTGGGCGAATGAAAAACTGTTTTTT
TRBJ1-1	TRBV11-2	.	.	CASSLVGQNTEAFF	TGTGCCAGCAGCTTAGTCGGGCAGAACACTGAAGCTTTCTTT
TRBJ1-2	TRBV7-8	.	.	CASSQGQRGYTF	TGTGCCAGCAGCCAGGGACAAAGGGGCTACACCTTC
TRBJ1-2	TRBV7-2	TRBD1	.	CASSTGTGHGYTF	TGTGCCAGCAGCACCGGGACAGGTCACGGCTACACCTTC
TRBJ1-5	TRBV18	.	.	CASSPPGGINQPQHF	TGTGCCAGCTCACCACCGGGGGGGATCAATCAGCCCCAGCATTTT
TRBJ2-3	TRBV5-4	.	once	CASSLEVASDTQYF	TGTGCCAGCAGCTTAGAGGTAGCATCGGATACGCAGTATTTT
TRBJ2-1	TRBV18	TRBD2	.	CASSPPGPGLLNEQFF	TGTGCCAGCTCACCACCGGGGCCGGGACTACTAAATGAGCAGTTCTTC
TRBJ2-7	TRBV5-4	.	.	CASSLGTGAYEQYF	TGTGCCAGCAGCCTGGGGACTGGTGCCTACGAGCAGTACTTC
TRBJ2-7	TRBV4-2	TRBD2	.	CASSSGLAGSYEQYF	TGTGCCAGCAGCTCCGGGCTAGCGGGGTCCTACGAGCAGTACTTC
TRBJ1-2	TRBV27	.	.	CASSFSLGGDYGYTF	TGTGCCAGCAGTTTTTCTCTAGGGGGTGACTATGGCTACACCTTC
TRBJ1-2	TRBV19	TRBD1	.	CASSPRQGNYGYTF	TGTGCCAGTAGCCCTAGACAGGGGAACTATGGCTACACCTTC
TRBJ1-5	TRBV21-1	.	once	CASHQPQHF	TGTGCCAGCCACCAGCCCCAGCATTTT
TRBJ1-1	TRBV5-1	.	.	CASSLGRVAGMNTEAFF	TGCGCCAGCAGCTTGGGACGGGTTGCAGGGATGAACACTGAAGCTTTCTTT
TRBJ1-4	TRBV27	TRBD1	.	CAGDRVGKLFF	TGTGCCGGCGACAGGGTCGGAAAACTGTTTTTT
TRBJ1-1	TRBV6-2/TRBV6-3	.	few	CASSYSDNTEAFF	TGTGCCAGCAGTTACTCGGACAACACTGAAGCTTTCTTT
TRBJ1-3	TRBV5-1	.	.	CASSLGVGGNTIYF	TGCGCCAGCAGCTTGGGTGTTGGGGGAAACACCATATATTTT
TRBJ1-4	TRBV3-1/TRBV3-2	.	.	CASSQDTGQLFF	TGTGCCAGCAGCCAAGATACAGGGCAACTGTTTTTT